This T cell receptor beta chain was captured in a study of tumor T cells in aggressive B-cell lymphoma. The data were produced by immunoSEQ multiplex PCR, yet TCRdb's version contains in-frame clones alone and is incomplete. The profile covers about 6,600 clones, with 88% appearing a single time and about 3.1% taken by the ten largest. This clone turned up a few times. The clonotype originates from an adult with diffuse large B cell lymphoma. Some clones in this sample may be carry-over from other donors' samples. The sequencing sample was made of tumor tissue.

CDR3 coding DNA: TGCGCCAGCACAGTCCGGGGGGCCATCGATGAGCAGTTCTTC. Its translation: CASTVRGAIDEQFF. The chain has TRBV5-1 and TRBJ2-1; tentative D call: TRBD2 (7 bases). Trimming took 6 bases from V and 8 from J, leaving 18 bases between them. Looked up from germline, CDR1 is SGHRS and CDR2 is YFSETQ. The CDR3 runs 14 residues.